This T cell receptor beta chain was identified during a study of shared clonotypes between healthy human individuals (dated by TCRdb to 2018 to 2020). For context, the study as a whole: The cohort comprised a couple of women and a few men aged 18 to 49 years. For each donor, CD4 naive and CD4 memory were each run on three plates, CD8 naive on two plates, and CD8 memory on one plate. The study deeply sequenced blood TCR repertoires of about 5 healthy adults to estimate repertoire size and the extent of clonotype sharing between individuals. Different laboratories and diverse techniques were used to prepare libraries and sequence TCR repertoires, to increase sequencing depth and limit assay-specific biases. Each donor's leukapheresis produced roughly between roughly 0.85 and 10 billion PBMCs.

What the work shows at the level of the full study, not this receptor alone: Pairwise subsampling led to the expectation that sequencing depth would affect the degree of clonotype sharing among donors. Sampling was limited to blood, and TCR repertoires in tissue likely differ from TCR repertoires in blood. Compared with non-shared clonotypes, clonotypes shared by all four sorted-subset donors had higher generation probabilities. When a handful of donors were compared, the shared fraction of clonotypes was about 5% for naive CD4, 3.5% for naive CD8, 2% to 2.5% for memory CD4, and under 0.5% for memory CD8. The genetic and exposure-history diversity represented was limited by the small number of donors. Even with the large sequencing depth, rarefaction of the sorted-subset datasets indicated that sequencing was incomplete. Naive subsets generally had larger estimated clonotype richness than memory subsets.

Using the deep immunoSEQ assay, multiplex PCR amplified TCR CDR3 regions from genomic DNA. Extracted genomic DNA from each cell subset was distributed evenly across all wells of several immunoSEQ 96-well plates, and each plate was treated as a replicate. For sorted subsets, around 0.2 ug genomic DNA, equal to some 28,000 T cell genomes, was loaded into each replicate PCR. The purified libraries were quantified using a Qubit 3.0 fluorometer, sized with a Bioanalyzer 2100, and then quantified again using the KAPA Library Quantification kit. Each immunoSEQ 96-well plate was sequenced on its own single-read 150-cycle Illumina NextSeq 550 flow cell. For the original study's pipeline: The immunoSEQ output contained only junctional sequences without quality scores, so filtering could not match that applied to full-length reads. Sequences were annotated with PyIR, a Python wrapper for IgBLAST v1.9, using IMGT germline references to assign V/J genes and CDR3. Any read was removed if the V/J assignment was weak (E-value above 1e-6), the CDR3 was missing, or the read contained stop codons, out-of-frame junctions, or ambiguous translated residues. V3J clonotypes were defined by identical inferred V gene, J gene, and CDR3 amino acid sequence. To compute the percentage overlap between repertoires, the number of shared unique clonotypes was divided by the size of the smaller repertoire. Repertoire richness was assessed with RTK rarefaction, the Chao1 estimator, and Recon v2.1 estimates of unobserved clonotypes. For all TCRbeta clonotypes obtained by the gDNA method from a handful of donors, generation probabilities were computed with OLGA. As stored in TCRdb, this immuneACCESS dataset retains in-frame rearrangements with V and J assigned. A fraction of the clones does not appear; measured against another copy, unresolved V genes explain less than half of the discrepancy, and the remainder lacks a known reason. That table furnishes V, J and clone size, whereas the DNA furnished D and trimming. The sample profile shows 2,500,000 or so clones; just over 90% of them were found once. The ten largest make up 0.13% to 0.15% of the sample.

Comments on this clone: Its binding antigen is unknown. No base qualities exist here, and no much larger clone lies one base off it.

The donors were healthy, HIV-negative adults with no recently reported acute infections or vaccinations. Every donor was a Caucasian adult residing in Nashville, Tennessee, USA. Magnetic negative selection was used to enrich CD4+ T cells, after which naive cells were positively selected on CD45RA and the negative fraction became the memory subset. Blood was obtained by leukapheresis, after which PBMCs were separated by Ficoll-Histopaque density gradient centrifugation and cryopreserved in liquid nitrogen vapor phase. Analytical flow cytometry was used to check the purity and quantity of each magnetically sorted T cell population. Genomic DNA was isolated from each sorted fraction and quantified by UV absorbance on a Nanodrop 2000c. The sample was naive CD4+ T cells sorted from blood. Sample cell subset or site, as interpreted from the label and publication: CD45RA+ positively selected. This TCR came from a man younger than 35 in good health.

This receptor has the CDR3 CASSKQGYNEQFF. Read as DNA, the sequence is TGTGCCAGCAGCAAGCAGGGATACAATGAGCAGTTCTTC. The rearranged chain carries TRBV21-1 and TRBJ2-1; TRBD1 is the table's D call and was not checked against the DNA. TRBV21-1 represents a pseudogene. From cysteine to phenylalanine, the CDR3 is 13 amino acids long. Just the 39-base CDR3 DNA is kept, in frame starting at base 1.